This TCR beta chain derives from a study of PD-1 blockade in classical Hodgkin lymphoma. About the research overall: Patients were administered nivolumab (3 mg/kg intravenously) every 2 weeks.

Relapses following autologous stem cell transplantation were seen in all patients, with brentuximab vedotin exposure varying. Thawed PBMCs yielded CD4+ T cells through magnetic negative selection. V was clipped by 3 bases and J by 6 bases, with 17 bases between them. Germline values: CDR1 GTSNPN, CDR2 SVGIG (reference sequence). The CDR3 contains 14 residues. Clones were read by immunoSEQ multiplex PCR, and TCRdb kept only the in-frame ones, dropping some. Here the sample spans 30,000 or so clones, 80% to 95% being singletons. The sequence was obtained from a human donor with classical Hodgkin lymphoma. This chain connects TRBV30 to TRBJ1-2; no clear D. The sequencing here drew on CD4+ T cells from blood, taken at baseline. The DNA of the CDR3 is TGTGCCTGGAGCCTTTTCCGCCATGACGATGGCTACACCTTC. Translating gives CAWSLFRHDDGYTF. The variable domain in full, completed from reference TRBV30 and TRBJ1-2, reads SQTIHQWPATLVQPVGSPLSLECTVEGTSNPNLYWYRQAAGRGLQLLFYSVGIGQISSEVPQNLSASRPQDRQFILSSKKLLLSDSGFYLCAWSLFRHDDGYTFGSGTRLTVV.